These 22 T cell receptor beta chains came from one sample sequenced in a study of shared T cell receptors in the human thymus. Profiling relied on immunoSEQ multiplex PCR, and the TCRdb table lists in-frame clones only, not all of them. The table shows hundreds of thousands of clones, with approximately 90% occurring only once. These sequences were also reported in another study, on human thymus T cells.

Input material: thymocytes. The receptors shown here come from a boy younger than two with a congenital heart defect.

This clone has a single count. The rearrangement uses TRBV18 and TRBJ2-7; D gene unclear. The CDR3 extends over 12 amino acids. The V and J ends lost 3 bases and 5 bases respectively, with 8 bases between them. Germline CDR1 reads KGHSH; CDR2 reads LQKENI. DNA for the CDR3: TGTGCCAGCTCACCTGGAGTGAACGAGCAGTACTTC. It codes for CASSPGVNEQYF.

The genes are TRBV20-1 and TRBJ1-5, with a tentative D call TRBD1 (6 bases). Trimming removed 5 bases from V and 7 bases from J, with 6 bases in between. The length of the CDR3 is 10 residues. Germline CDR1 and CDR2: DFQATT and SNEGSKA (reference sequence). The CDR3 bases are TGCAGTGCTGGGGGCCAGCCCCAGCATTTT. Translated: CSAGGQPQHF.

J is TRBJ2-1 and V is TRBV4-2, with D tentatively TRBD1 (6 bases). Germline loops: CDR1 LGHNA, CDR2 YNFKEQ. CDR3 length equals 15 residues. V lost 1 base to trimming and J lost 0 bases, with 7 bases between them. The CDR3: CASSQGRGSYNEQFF. CDR3 in DNA: TGTGCCAGCAGCCAAGGCAGGGGCTCCTACAATGAGCAGTTCTTC.

This chain connects TRBV27 to TRBJ2-1, with TRBD2 identical over 15 bases. The CDR3 contains 19 residues. Germline assignment: CDR1 MNHEY and CDR2 SMNVEV (reference sequence). Germline trimming cut 7 bases from V and 0 bases from J; bases unmatched to any gene: 10. The DNA of the CDR3 is TGTGCCAGCAACCCTACCGGGACTAGCGGGAGGAGCTCCTACAATGAGCAGTTCTTC. It yields the protein CASNPTGTSGRSSYNEQFF.

Details on this clone: The limits of the CDR3 on the DNA are not certain, so only TCRdb's listed CDR3 is given. The V call is TRBV5-8, the J call TRBJ1-1. The CDR3 spans 10 residues, counting both ends. Germline lookup yields CDR1 SGHTS and CDR2 YDEGEE. This chain's CDR3 is CASSSSEAFF.

The chain links TRBV15 to TRBJ1-2; a possible D gene is TRBD1 (6 bases). The CDR3 totals 15 residues. The germline CDR1 and CDR2 sequences are LNHNV and YYDKDF (reference sequence). Trimming took 5 bases from V and 1 from J, leaving 14 bases between them. DNA of the CDR3: TGTGCCACCAGCTTGGGGGGGGCGGATAACTATGGCTACACCTTC. Its translation: CATSLGGADNYGYTF.

The chain joins TRBV7-2 to TRBJ2-2; TRBD2 matches at 13 bases. V lost 4 bases, J lost 2 bases, and 10 bases stayed unmatched. The CDR3 runs 19 residues. Germline CDR1 reads SGHTA; CDR2 reads FQGNSA. The CDR3 DNA reads TGTGCCAGCAGCTCCCTGCCCGGGACTAGCGGGACTAACACCGGGGAGCTGTTTTTT. This translates into CASSSLPGTSGTNTGELFF.

The DNA for the CDR3 is TGTGCCAGCAGTTCCGAGACAGGAATGACTAGCACAGATACGCAGTATTTT. It yields the protein CASSSETGMTSTDTQYF. The rearrangement links TRBV27 to TRBJ2-3; TRBD1 is a possible D gene (6 bases). This CDR3 is 17 amino acids long. V was pared by 4 bases and J by 0 bases, with 17 bases between. CDR1 and CDR2 from the germline V gene are MNHEY and SMNVEV (reference sequence).

The V gene is TRBV29-1, the J gene TRBJ2-7; perhaps TRBD1 as D (5 bases). Germline V lookup: CDR1 SQVTM, CDR2 ANQGSEA. The germline V and J ends were trimmed by 4 bases and 5 bases, with 9 bases remaining between them. CDR3 length: 11 residues. DNA for the CDR3: TGCAGCGTTGCCAGGGTCCACGAGCAGTACTTC. Translating gives CSVARVHEQYF.

The chain employs TRBV11-2 and TRBJ2-2; the D is unclear. Germline values: CDR1 SGHAT, CDR2 FQNNGV. The CDR3 contains 13 residues. Trimming removed 5 bases from V and 6 bases from J, with 10 bases in between. This CDR3 is CASSPTPAGELFF. In nucleotides, the CDR3 is TGTGCCAGCAGCCCAACCCCGGCCGGGGAGCTGTTTTTT.

Here the CDR3 DNA reads TGTGCCAGCAGCTTAGGGGGACAGGGGGGAGTGAACACTGAAGCTTTCTTT. Its protein is CASSLGGQGGVNTEAFF. The chain joins TRBV5-5 to TRBJ1-1, with TRBD1 identical over 11 bases. There are 17 residues in the CDR3. With V trimmed by 2 bases and J by 0 bases, 6 bases remained unmatched. The V gene's germline CDR1 is SGHKS and CDR2 YYEKEE (reference sequence).

Points on this clone: The sample holds other DNA sequences that translate to the same CDR3. The rearrangement uses TRBV30 and TRBJ2-5; 10 bases are a match to TRBD2. The trim removed 0 bases at V and 5 bases at J, leaving 3 bases unmatched. The CDR3 runs 14 residues. Germline V gives CDR1 GTSNPN, CDR2 SVGIG (reference sequence). DNA for the CDR3: TGTGCCTGGAGTGTGTTAGCGGGAGGCGAGACCCAGTACTTC. This sequence encodes CAWSVLAGGETQYF.

A single count supports this clone. V and J are TRBV4-3 and TRBJ2-3; 8 nucleotides align to TRBD2. Germline CDR1 reads LGHNA; CDR2 reads YSLEER. The CDR3 contains 17 residues. The J segment lost 5 bases and the V segment lost 0 bases, leaving 10 bases of the junction unmatched. The CDR3 region is CASSQDRPGTRLDTQYF. The CDR3 bases are TGCGCCAGCAGCCAAGACCGCCCGGGGACTAGATTAGATACGCAGTATTTT.

V gene TRBV28 combines with J gene TRBJ2-5, with D perhaps given as TRBD1 or TRBD2 (5 bases each). The DNA end is a closer match to TRBJ2-7, so the J assignment may be wrong. The CDR3 runs to 17 residues. The germline V gene has CDR1 MDHEN and CDR2 SYDVKM. The CDR3 DNA is TGTGCCAGCAGCACGGGGCTCTCACTGGGGGACTCCTACGAGCAGTACTTC. Its protein product is CASSTGLSLGDSYEQYF.

The V gene is TRBV11-2, the J gene TRBJ2-7; 13 nucleotides match TRBD2. Germline CDR1 SGHAT, CDR2 FQNNGV. The CDR3 spans 15 residues. Trimming cost V 1 base and J 5 bases; bases outside gene matches: 2. The CDR3 DNA reads as TGTGCCAGCAGCTTAGTTACTAGCGGGAGGGACGAGCAGTACTTC. Protein: CASSLVTSGRDEQYF. The full variable domain, rest sourced from reference TRBV11-2 and TRBJ2-7, is EAGVAQSPRYKIIEKRQSVAFWCNPISGHATLYWYQQILGQGPKLLIQFQNNGVVDDSQLPKDRFSAERLKGVDSTLKIQPAKLEDSAVYLCASSLVTSGRDEQYFGPGTRLTVT.

The chain combines TRBV2 with TRBJ2-1; 16 bases are a match to TRBD2. V shed 3 bases, J shed 7 bases, and the junction held 6 bases outside the gene matches. This CDR3 has 17 amino acids. Germline V gene sequence: CDR1 SNHLY, CDR2 FYNNEI. CDR3 region: CASSEGLAGGWRNEQFF. The CDR3 DNA is TGTGCCAGCAGTGAGGGACTAGCGGGAGGGTGGAGGAATGAGCAGTTCTTC.

This clone was counted a single time. J is TRBJ2-7 and V is TRBV28; the D gene is possibly TRBD2 (5 bases). The CDR3 is 13 residues long. Trimming shortened V by 6 bases and J by 4 bases, and 13 bases separated the two germline ends. Germline-derived CDR1 and CDR2 are MDHEN and SYDVKM. CDR3: CASRPPDLYEQYF. CDR3 DNA: TGTGCCAGCAGGCCGCCGGACTTGTACGAGCAGTACTTC.

This clone was counted once. The gene calls are TRBV2 and TRBJ2-1; the D is unclear. This CDR3 is 11 amino acids long. Germline loops: CDR1 SNHLY, CDR2 FYNNEI. The V end was cut by 6 bases, the J end by 5 bases, with 5 bases between. The CDR3 loop is CASRAHNEQFF. DNA for the CDR3: TGTGCCAGCAGAGCTCACAATGAGCAGTTCTTC.

The chain combines TRBV2 with TRBJ2-2; 15 bases align to TRBD2. The trim removed 1 base at V and 6 bases at J, leaving 0 bases unmatched. This CDR3 is 16 amino acids long. Germline loops: CDR1 SNHLY, CDR2 FYNNEI. In DNA form, the CDR3 reads TGTGCCAGCAGTGAAGGGACTAGCGGGAGGGCCGGGGAGCTGTTTTTT. Protein sequence: CASSEGTSGRAGELFF.

The V and J genes are TRBV5-1 and TRBJ2-1, with TRBD2 matching over 10 bases. V shed 3 bases, J shed 12 bases, and the junction held 12 bases outside the gene matches. The CDR3 spans 15 residues. CDR1 and CDR2 from the germline V gene are SGHRS and YFSETQ. CDR3 nucleotide sequence: TGCGCCAGCAGCTCACCGCTAGCGGGAGTAAAGGTGCAGTTCTTC. This codes for CASSSPLAGVKVQFF. The full variable domain, with the rest looked up from reference TRBV5-1 and TRBJ2-1, is KAGVTQTPRYLIKTRGQQVTLSCSPISGHRSVSWYQQTPGQGLQFLFEYFSETQRNKGNFPGRFSGRQFSNSRSEMNVSTLELGDSALYLCASSSPLAGVKVQFFGPGTRLTVL.

This clone is a singleton in its sample. The chain has TRBV7-8 and TRBJ2-1; 8 bases match TRBD2. CDR3 length equals 17 residues. The germline gives CDR1 SGHVS, CDR2 FQNEAQ. J lost 3 bases, V lost 5 bases, and 12 bases had no gene match. The CDR3 spells CASSPIALREDYNEQFF. The CDR3 DNA sequence: TGTGCCAGCAGCCCGATTGCCCTGCGGGAGGACTACAATGAGCAGTTCTTC.

This clone was detected only once. The rearrangement joins TRBV5-4 to TRBJ2-1; D perhaps matches TRBD2 (6 bases). V lost 3 bases and J lost 13, with 14 bases in between. CDR1 is SGHNT and CDR2 is YYREEE in the germline V gene (reference sequence). The CDR3 covers 12 residues. CDR3 in amino acids: CASSSPGDSQFF. In DNA form, the CDR3 reads TGTGCCAGCAGCTCACCCGGGGACTCCCAGTTCTTC.